This entry is about one T cell receptor beta chain. The antigen is unknown. The junction and the germline gene differ at one end; a read error may be behind it. These data come from a study of identical twins. Findings and limits, study-wide: A partial confounding effect on zero-insertion analyses could come from invariant MAIT and iNKT cells.

Only healthy Caucasians were enrolled as donors. TCRdb passed the 5' RACE reads through MiXCR, listing each CDR3 protein once. The table lists under 250,000 distinct CDR3 sequences, over 9.5% of them singletons, with 4% in the top ten. CDR3 length: 17 residues. Germline CDR1 reads SGHTA; CDR2 reads FQGNSA. The data were also submitted as part of a second study, on yellow fever vaccine responses in identical twins.

The chain uses TRBV7-2 and TRBJ1-3, with a possible D match to TRBD1 (6 bases). Source material: memory (CD45RO+) T cells sorted from blood. This TCR was sampled from a woman between 18 and 29 years old in good health. CDR3 in amino acids: CASSLAGRGLSENTIYF. DNA of the CDR3: TGTGCCAGCAGCTTAGCAGGCAGGGGACTCTCTGAAAACACCATATATTTT.